Listed below are T cell receptor beta chains from one sample, sequenced in a study of T cells after yellow fever vaccination. TCRdb processed the 5' RACE reads anew with MiXCR; each CDR3 protein has one entry. This sample yields 200,000 to 250,000 distinct CDR3 sequences, of which roughly 3% are seen a single time; roughly 3% belongs to the top ten. The sample here was CD4+ T cells sorted from PBMCs, taken 10 days after the yellow fever booster vaccination. The receptor set was obtained from a man aged 18 to 35 who received the YFV17D yellow fever vaccine. CDR3s include the opening cysteine and the closing phenylalanine or tryptophan.

cdr3_aa: CASSLETGDRYF; v_call: TRBV5-1; j_call: TRBJ2-5
cdr3_aa: CATSEEGRETQYF; v_call: TRBV24-1; j_call: TRBJ2-5
cdr3_aa: CASQGYNQPQHF; v_call: TRBV7-2; j_call: TRBJ1-5
cdr3_aa: CSARGQNNLPQHF; v_call: TRBV20-1; j_call: TRBJ1-5
cdr3_aa: CSAKLRFGKLFF; v_call: TRBV29-1; j_call: TRBJ1-4
cdr3_aa: CATSGSRGALSGANVLTF; v_call: TRBV24-1; j_call: TRBJ2-6
cdr3_aa: CASETGEGTEAFF; v_call: TRBV7-9; j_call: TRBJ1-1
cdr3_aa: CASSLESRSYGYTF; v_call: TRBV12-3/TRBV12-4; j_call: TRBJ1-2
cdr3_aa: CASSDPRQGAVNEQYF; v_call: TRBV25-1; j_call: TRBJ2-7
cdr3_aa: CASSVINTGELFF; v_call: TRBV9; j_call: TRBJ2-2
cdr3_aa: CASSPTGRAGELFF; v_call: TRBV7-9; j_call: TRBJ2-2
cdr3_aa: CASSLAVRQGAAQYF; v_call: TRBV5-1; j_call: TRBJ2-5
cdr3_aa: CSARPSGPHYEQYF; v_call: TRBV20-1; j_call: TRBJ2-7
cdr3_aa: CSPYEQYF; v_call: TRBV21-1; j_call: TRBJ2-7
cdr3_aa: CASRGQPNSPLHF; v_call: TRBV19; j_call: TRBJ1-6
cdr3_aa: CASRETGNTGELFF; v_call: TRBV7-2; j_call: TRBJ2-2
cdr3_aa: CASSLGPGQGATQYF; v_call: TRBV7-2; j_call: TRBJ2-5
cdr3_aa: CASTRLAGAYEQYF; v_call: TRBV6-2/TRBV6-3; j_call: TRBJ2-7
cdr3_aa: CASSRGLAGGYDSSTDTQYF; v_call: TRBV7-3; j_call: TRBJ2-3
cdr3_aa: CASSLQSQDQPQHF; v_call: TRBV12-3/TRBV12-4; j_call: TRBJ1-5
cdr3_aa: CAIMRDGADGYTF; v_call: TRBV10-3; j_call: TRBJ1-2
cdr3_aa: CSAGGVSSYNEQFF; v_call: TRBV20-1; j_call: TRBJ2-1
cdr3_aa: CASSPDRVGQETQYF; v_call: TRBV12-3/TRBV12-4; j_call: TRBJ2-5
cdr3_aa: CSAREKRTDTQYF; v_call: TRBV20-1; j_call: TRBJ2-3
cdr3_aa: CASSLVWGTQYF; v_call: TRBV7-2; j_call: TRBJ2-3
cdr3_aa: CASTIQGLSGEAFF; v_call: TRBV7-9; j_call: TRBJ1-1
cdr3_aa: CASSIGQGGREQYF; v_call: TRBV10-2; j_call: TRBJ2-7
cdr3_aa: CASSRTGGGEETQYF; v_call: TRBV5-5; j_call: TRBJ2-5
cdr3_aa: CAISESRGWHQPQHF; v_call: TRBV10-3; j_call: TRBJ1-5
cdr3_aa: CASSYSPTGGNEQFF; v_call: TRBV6-5; j_call: TRBJ2-1
cdr3_aa: CASSLGQDPRQPQHF; v_call: TRBV5-1; j_call: TRBJ1-5
cdr3_aa: CASHDPGGVTDTQYF; v_call: TRBV27; j_call: TRBJ2-3
cdr3_aa: CASSFSSRQGRETQYF; v_call: TRBV7-2; j_call: TRBJ2-5
cdr3_aa: CASRPGTGLYNEQFF; v_call: TRBV5-1; j_call: TRBJ2-1
cdr3_aa: CASSQMRHFTDTQYF; v_call: TRBV5-1; j_call: TRBJ2-3
cdr3_aa: CAISESGGDTGTDNEKLFF; v_call: TRBV10-3; j_call: TRBJ1-4
cdr3_aa: CASSFGGALGANVLTF; v_call: TRBV7-2; j_call: TRBJ2-6
cdr3_aa: CASSFVRNTEAFF; v_call: TRBV28; j_call: TRBJ1-1
cdr3_aa: CASSLGGFGGGAEQFF; v_call: TRBV7-2; j_call: TRBJ2-1
cdr3_aa: CASSSEGLLAGVLNTGELFF; v_call: TRBV5-4; j_call: TRBJ2-2
cdr3_aa: CASSYEIYTEAFF; v_call: TRBV6-6; j_call: TRBJ1-1
cdr3_aa: CASSLRLANEQFF; v_call: TRBV7-2; j_call: TRBJ2-1
cdr3_aa: CASSGQGGSPLHF; v_call: TRBV11-2; j_call: TRBJ1-6
cdr3_aa: CASAGGGIQETQYF; v_call: TRBV2; j_call: TRBJ2-5
cdr3_aa: CAISESADRELFF; v_call: TRBV10-3; j_call: TRBJ2-2
cdr3_aa: CASSPGSLTEAFF; v_call: TRBV5-6; j_call: TRBJ1-1
cdr3_aa: CASSLVMNTEAFF; v_call: TRBV12-3/TRBV12-4; j_call: TRBJ1-1